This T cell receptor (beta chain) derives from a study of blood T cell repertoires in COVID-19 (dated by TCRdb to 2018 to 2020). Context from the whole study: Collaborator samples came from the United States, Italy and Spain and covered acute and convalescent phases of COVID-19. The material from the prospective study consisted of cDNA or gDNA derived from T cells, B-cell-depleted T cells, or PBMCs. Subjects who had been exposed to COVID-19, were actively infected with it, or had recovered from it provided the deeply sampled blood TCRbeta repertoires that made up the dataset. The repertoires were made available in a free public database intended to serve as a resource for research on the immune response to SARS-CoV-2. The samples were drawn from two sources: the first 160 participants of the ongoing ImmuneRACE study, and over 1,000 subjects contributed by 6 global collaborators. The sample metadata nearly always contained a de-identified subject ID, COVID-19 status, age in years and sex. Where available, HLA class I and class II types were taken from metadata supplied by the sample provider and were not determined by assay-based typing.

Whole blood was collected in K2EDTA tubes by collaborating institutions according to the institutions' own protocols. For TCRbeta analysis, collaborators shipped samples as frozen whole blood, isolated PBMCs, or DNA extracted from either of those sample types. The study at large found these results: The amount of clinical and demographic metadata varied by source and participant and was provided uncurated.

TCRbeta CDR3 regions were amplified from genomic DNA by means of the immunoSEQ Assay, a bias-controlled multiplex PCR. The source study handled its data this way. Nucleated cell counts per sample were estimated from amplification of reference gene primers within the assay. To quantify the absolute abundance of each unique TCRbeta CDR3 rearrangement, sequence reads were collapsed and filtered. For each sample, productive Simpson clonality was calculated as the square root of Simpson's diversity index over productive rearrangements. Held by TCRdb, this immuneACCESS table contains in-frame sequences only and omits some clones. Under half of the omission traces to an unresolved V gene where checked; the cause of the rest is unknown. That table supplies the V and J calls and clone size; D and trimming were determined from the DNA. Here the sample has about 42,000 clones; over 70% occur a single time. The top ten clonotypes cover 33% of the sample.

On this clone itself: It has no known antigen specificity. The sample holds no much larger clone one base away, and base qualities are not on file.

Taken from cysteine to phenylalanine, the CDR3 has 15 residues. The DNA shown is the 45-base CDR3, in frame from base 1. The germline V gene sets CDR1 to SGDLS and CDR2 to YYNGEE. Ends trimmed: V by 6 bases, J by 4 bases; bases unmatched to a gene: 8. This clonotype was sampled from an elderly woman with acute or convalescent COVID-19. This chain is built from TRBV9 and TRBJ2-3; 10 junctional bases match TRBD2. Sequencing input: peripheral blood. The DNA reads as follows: TGTGCCAGCAACCAAGTGAGCGGGGGGGCAGATACGCAGTATTTT. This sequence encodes CASNQVSGGADTQYF.